These 14 T cell receptor beta chains originate from one sample sequenced in a study of T-cell reconstitution after alpha-beta-depleted transplantation in children. Molecular barcoding with unique molecular identifiers was used for the TCRbeta library. MiXCR, run by TCRdb on the PCR reads, gives a single entry per CDR3 protein. The repertoire holds over 90,000 distinct CDR3 sequences, with 4.5% to 7.5% as singletons. Source: PBMCs, mostly from graft donor cells, taken 60 days after TCRalphabeta/CD19-depleted stem cell transplant. The receptor set was obtained from a female patient aged 2-15 years who had a stem cell transplant for Fanconi anemia, so the T cells may come from the graft donor.

This clonotype was seen only a few times. This chain uses TRBV5-1 with TRBJ1-1; 7 nucleotides match TRBD1. V was pared by 3 bases and J by 4 bases, with 6 bases of the junction left unmatched. This CDR3 region has 14 residues. Germline lookup yields CDR1 SGHRS and CDR2 YFSETQ. DNA of the CDR3: TGCGCCAGCAGCTCCCCGGGACAGCTCACTGAAGCTTTCTTT. This sequence encodes CASSSPGQLTEAFF.

The genes are TRBV7-6 and TRBJ2-2, with 7 bases matching TRBD2. Trimming at V came to 5 bases and at J to 2 bases, leaving 11 bases not matched to a gene. Germline CDR1 reads SGHVS; CDR2 reads FNYEAQ. The CDR3 spans 17 residues. The CDR3 sequence is CASSPRLASINTGELFF. CDR3 nucleotide sequence: TGTGCCAGCAGCCCGAGACTAGCCTCAATAAACACCGGGGAGCTGTTTTTT. Full variable domain (missing parts from reference TRBV7-6 and TRBJ2-2): GAGVSQSPRYKVTKRGQDVALRCDPISGHVSLYWYRQALGQGPEFLTYFNYEAQQDKSGLPNDRFSAERPEGSISTLTIQRTEQRDSAMYRCASSPRLASINTGELFFGEGSRLTVL.

This clonotype was counted ten times or more. The chain uses TRBV27 and TRBJ2-6; D gene unclear. Trimming pared 3 bases from V and 2 bases from J, leaving 8 bases between. Germline loops: CDR1 MNHEY, CDR2 SMNVEV (reference sequence). The CDR3 is made up of 15 amino acids. The CDR3 DNA sequence: TGTGCCAGCAGTTTCAAGGTTACTGGGGCCAACGTCCTGACTTTC. Translation: CASSFKVTGANVLTF.

The chain carries TRBV18 and TRBJ2-1; 7 bases fit TRBD1. The V segment lost 0 bases and the J segment 2 bases; nucleotides outside the gene matches: 4. Germline CDR1 is KGHSH and CDR2 is LQKENI. This CDR3 region has 16 residues. CDR3 protein: CASSPPRQGAYNEQFF. In DNA, the CDR3 is TGTGCCAGCTCACCACCTAGGCAGGGGGCCTACAATGAGCAGTTCTTC.

In this sample, this clonotype turned up many times. This chain joins TRBV18 and TRBJ2-1, with TRBD2 matching 12 bases. CDR1 is KGHSH, CDR2 LQKENI, per germline. J lost 7 bases, V lost 2 bases, and 9 bases had no gene match. This CDR3 spans 17 amino acids. The CDR3 coding sequence is TGTGCCAGCTCACCAAAGACTAGCGGGAGTGCAGAGAATGAGCAGTTCTTC. It is translated as CASSPKTSGSAENEQFF.

This clonotype was counted at least ten times. The chain couples TRBV4-2 to TRBJ2-5; tentatively, D is TRBD2 (6 bases). V lost 2 bases to trimming and J lost 1 base, with 17 bases between them. Germline CDR1 reads LGHNA; CDR2 reads YNFKEQ. This CDR3 is built from 17 residues. CDR3 DNA sequence: TGTGCCAGCAGCCAAAATATACTAGCAGTTATCCAAGAGACCCAGTACTTC. Its translation is CASSQNILAVIQETQYF.

This clonotype was seen at least ten times. The chain couples TRBV5-1 to TRBJ1-2; D perhaps matches TRBD1 (5 bases). V shed 4 bases and J shed 5 bases, with 9 bases lying between them. Germline assignment: CDR1 SGHRS and CDR2 YFSETQ. This CDR3 is built from 12 residues. CDR3 nucleotide sequence: TGCGCCAGCAGCGGGGACGGGTATGGCTACACCTTC. Protein sequence: CASSGDGYGYTF. The variable domain in full, with the rest retrieved from reference TRBV5-1 and TRBJ1-2, is KAGVTQTPRYLIKTRGQQVTLSCSPISGHRSVSWYQQTPGQGLQFLFEYFSETQRNKGNFPGRFSGRQFSNSRSEMNVSTLELGDSALYLCASSGDGYGYTFGSGTRLTVV.

This clonotype has at least ten counts. The chain employs TRBV20-1 and TRBJ2-7; 8 bases agree with TRBD2. The germline V gene has CDR1 DFQATT and CDR2 SNEGSKA (reference sequence). This CDR3 region has 16 residues. The V and J ends lost 0 bases and 2 bases, in that order; junction bases with no gene match: 9. CDR3 nucleotide sequence: TGCAGTGCTAGAGAATTCATCAGGACTAGCCCCTACGAGCAGTACTTC. It codes for CSAREFIRTSPYEQYF.

This clonotype was counted ten times or more. This chain links TRBV25-1 with TRBJ1-4, with a weak D call TRBD1 (6 bases). Trimming left V 3 bases short and J 7 bases short, with 15 bases between. CDR3 length: 15 amino acids. Germline CDR1 is MGHDK and CDR2 is SYGVNS. The CDR3 region has the DNA TGTGCCAGCAGTGATATGCAGGGGTCAGGTGAAAAACTGTTTTTT. Protein sequence: CASSDMQGSGEKLFF. The full variable domain, in which reference TRBV25-1 and TRBJ1-4 provide the parts outside the CDR3, is EADIYQTPRYLVIGTGKKITLECSQTMGHDKMYWYQQDPGMELHLIHYSYGVNSTEKGDLSSESTVSRIRTEHFPLTLESARPSHTSQYLCASSDMQGSGEKLFFGSGTQLSVL.

This clonotype was picked up many times. This rearrangement joins TRBV9 to TRBJ2-2; D unclear. The length of the CDR3 is 17 residues. V was cut by 4 bases and J by 4 bases, with 20 bases left in between. Germline V gene lookup returns CDR1 SGDLS and CDR2 YYNGEE. CDR3 sequence reads: CASSIRSAQSGTGELFF. Written as DNA, the CDR3 is TGTGCCAGCAGCATCAGGTCGGCCCAGAGTGGCACCGGGGAGCTGTTTTTT.

This clonotype was picked up a small number of times. The chain recombines TRBV6-2 or TRBV6-3 with TRBJ2-7; D might be TRBD2 (5 bases). Germline loops: CDR1 MNHEY, CDR2 SVGEGT. V was shortened by 0 bases and J by 2 bases, with 14 bases between the two germline ends. The CDR3 loop spans 16 amino acids. The CDR3 sequence: CASSYSQRTGTYEQYF. CDR3 coding DNA: TGTGCCAGCAGTTACTCCCAACGGACTGGAACCTACGAGCAGTACTTC.

The CDR3 is CASRTGTGELFF. The CDR3 coding sequence is TGCGCCAGCAGGACGGGGACCGGGGAGCTGTTTTTT. The V call is TRBV10-2, the J call TRBJ2-2, with a possible D match to TRBD2 (5 bases). The germline V and J ends were trimmed by 6 bases and 5 bases, with 7 bases remaining between them. The CDR3 totals 12 residues. Germline V gene data show CDR1 as WSHSY and CDR2 as SAAADI.

In this sample, this clonotype turned up many times. The CDR3 loop is CASSRDRGPSTDTQYF. The CDR3 coding sequence is TGTGCCAGCAGTAGAGACAGGGGGCCTAGCACAGATACGCAGTATTTT. The chain links TRBV28 to TRBJ2-3; 10 positions agree with TRBD1. The V segment lost 5 bases and the J segment 0 bases; nucleotides outside the gene matches: 5. The CDR3 is 16 amino acids. Germline CDR1 is MDHEN and CDR2 is SYDVKM.

This clonotype is deemed medium-sized. The CDR3 DNA is TGTGCCAGCACTCGGCACTTACCTGACACAGATACGCAGTATTTT. Translating it yields CASTRHLPDTDTQYF. This chain connects TRBV6-2 or TRBV6-3 to TRBJ2-3; D is uncertain. Trimming pared 7 bases from V and 2 bases from J, leaving 16 bases between. This CDR3 is 15 amino acids long. Germline CDR1 and CDR2: MNHEY and SVGEGT.